The sample holds a few counts of the clone carrying this T cell receptor beta chain. These data originate in a study of CD8 T cells in ankylosing spondylitis. Each CDR3 protein is one row after TCRdb ran MiXCR on the 5' RACE reads. This sample has around 100,000 distinct CDR3 sequences, with around 24% found just once. The CDR3 extends over 12 amino acids. Germline CDR1 and CDR2: KGHSH and LQKENI. Deletions cut 3 bases from V and 15 bases from J, with 12 bases between. This receptor was taken from a male donor with ankylosing spondylitis. The V call is TRBV18, the J call TRBJ1-6; TRBD1 is a possible D gene (6 bases). The material sequenced was synovial fluid, either unsorted or a sorted T cell fraction (not recorded which). The CDR3 here is CASSPGADDLHF. CDR3 DNA sequence: TGTGCCAGCTCACCGGGGGCGGACGACCTCCACTTT. Full variable domain (outside the CDR3, taken from reference TRBV18 and TRBJ1-6): NAGVMQNPRHLVRRRGQEARLRCSPMKGHSHVYWYRQLPEEGLKFMVYLQKENIIDESGMPKERFSAEFPKEGPSILRIQQVVRGDSAAYFCASSPGADDLHFGNGTRLTVT.